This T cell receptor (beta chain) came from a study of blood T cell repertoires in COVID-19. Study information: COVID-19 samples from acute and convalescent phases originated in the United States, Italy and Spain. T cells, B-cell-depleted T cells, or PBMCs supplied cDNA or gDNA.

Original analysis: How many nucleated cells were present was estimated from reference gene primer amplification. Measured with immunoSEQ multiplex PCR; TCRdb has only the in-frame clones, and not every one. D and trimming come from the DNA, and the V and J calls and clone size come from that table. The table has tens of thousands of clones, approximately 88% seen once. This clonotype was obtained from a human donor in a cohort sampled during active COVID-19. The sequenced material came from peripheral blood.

The CDR3 region is CASSLRRPNTEAFF. In DNA form, the CDR3 reads TGTGCCAGCAGCTTGAGGAGACCAAACACTGAAGCTTTCTTT. The rearrangement links TRBV11-2 to TRBJ1-1; D unresolved. Trimming took 3 bases from V and 2 from J, leaving 10 bases between them. Germline V gene lookup returns CDR1 SGHAT and CDR2 FQNNGV. The CDR3 has 14 residues.